This is a list of T cell receptor beta chains from one sample in a study of blood T cell repertoires in COVID-19. Some clones are missing from TCRdb's copy, which holds only in-frame ones; the method was immunoSEQ multiplex PCR. The data show about 84,000 clones, roughly 80% seen once. The material sequenced was peripheral blood. All receptors derive from a woman of 80 years or more with acute or convalescent COVID-19. Each CDR3 is given with its conserved first and last residue. The D gene is left open where the match is weak. Clone size is stated in some rows and not others, as once, few, many or a class when expanded.

clone size	D gene	V gene	J gene	CDR3 DNA	CDR3 protein
-	-	TRBV7-9	TRBJ1-3	TGTGCCAGCAGCTCAGGACGCAGCGGGTGGAGCTCTGGAAACACCATATATTTT	CASSSGRSGWSSGNTIYF
-	-	TRBV11-3	TRBJ1-1	TGTGCCAGCAGCCCCCTTTTGGGGAGGAACACTGAAGCTTTCTTT	CASSPLLGRNTEAFF
-	TRBD1	TRBV30	TRBJ1-5	TGTGCCTGGGACCCGGGACAGGGAACTCGGCCCCAGCATTTT	CAWDPGQGTRPQHF
-	-	TRBV9	TRBJ1-1	TGTGCCAGCAGCCCAGAAGGGGGACCCTCCCAGGCAGCTTTCTTT	CASSPEGGPSQAAFF
once	TRBD1	TRBV13	TRBJ2-7	TGTGCCAGCAGCTCGGGACAGTGGGGATACGAGCAGTACTTC	CASSSGQWGYEQYF
-	-	TRBV2	TRBJ2-3	TGTGCCAGCAGTGCTGGGCGGGCGTACACAGATACGCAGTATTTT	CASSAGRAYTDTQYF
-	-	TRBV7-9	TRBJ1-1	TGTGCCAGCAGTCTACAGGCTGAAGCTTTCTTT	CASSLQAEAFF
once	TRBD1	TRBV5-1	TRBJ1-4	TGCGCCAGCAGCTTCAGGGGGGTTAATGAAAAACTGTTTTTT	CASSFRGVNEKLFF
-	-	TRBV11-2	TRBJ2-7	TGTGCCAGCAGCCGCGGACAGATTGAGCAGTACTTC	CASSRGQIEQYF
few	TRBD2	TRBV9	TRBJ2-3	TGTGCCAGCCGGAGAGCGGGAGGCACAGATACGCAGTATTTT	CASRRAGGTDTQYF
-	-	TRBV30	TRBJ2-6	TGTGCCTCCTCAGGGGCTGGGGCCAACGTCCTGACTTTC	CASSGAGANVLTF
-	-	TRBV21-1	TRBJ1-1	TGTGCCAGCAGCAAATTATCCGGGACAGGGGAAGCTTTCTTT	CASSKLSGTGEAFF
few	-	TRBV3-1/TRBV3-2	TRBJ1-2	TGTGCCAGCAGCCTATTGGACAGCCGGGCTGGCTACACCTTC	CASSLLDSRAGYTF
-	-	TRBV9	TRBJ2-7	TGTGCCAGCAGCGTAGTCCCCCACGGGGTGGAAGAGCAGTACTTC	CASSVVPHGVEEQYF
-	TRBD1	TRBV6-5	TRBJ2-5	TGTGCCAGTTCGGACAGGGGTCTTTCTACGGAGACCCAGTACTTC	CASSDRGLSTETQYF
-	TRBD1	TRBV29-1	TRBJ2-7	TGCAGCGTTTCCCCGGGGACAGGGGGAGCTTACGAGCAGTACTTC	CSVSPGTGGAYEQYF
-	TRBD1	TRBV29-1	TRBJ1-2	TGCAGCGCCCAGGGGGATGGCTACACCTTC	CSAQGDGYTF